The present entry profiles one T cell receptor beta chain with its context. As yet, its antigen is unknown. The record originates from a study of shared clonotypes between healthy human individuals. The V and J ends lost 4 bases and 3 bases respectively, with 14 bases between them. The germline gives CDR1 SGHNT, CDR2 YYREEE (reference sequence). The CDR3 runs 15 residues. Genomic DNA (from each subset) was split evenly across several immunoSEQ plates. Sequenced by immunoSEQ multiplex PCR; TCRdb stores in-frame clones only, minus some. The table shows approximately 980,000 clones, with more than 75% occurring only once. General study results and limits: Sorted-subset sequencing, rarefaction showed, was incomplete despite large depth. With few donors, the genetic and exposure-history diversity represented was limited. Around 5% was the fraction of naive CD4 clonotypes found shared across a few donors.

This receptor was identified in a man aged 18 to 35 in good health. Source material: memory CD4+ T cells sorted from blood. The subset was: CD45RA-negative fraction. The chain uses TRBV5-4 and TRBJ1-3; D may be TRBD1 (6 bases). CDR3 amino acids: CASSTPTGSGNTIYF. The CDR3 bases are TGTGCCAGCAGCACTCCCACAGGGAGTGGAAACACCATATATTTT.